This TCR beta chain was observed in a study of cytomegalovirus exposure and HLA in healthy donors. Study results and caveats: A later look showed TCR association rates differing by HLA locus, highest for DRB1 and lowest for HLA-C. Reports credit the classifier with highly specific, highly sensitive diagnosis of cytomegalovirus status. Because they were indistinguishable, some V segments, including TRBV6-2 and TRBV6-3, were excluded.

Amplification used 60 Vbeta primers and 13 Jbeta primers. The method was immunoSEQ multiplex PCR; TCRdb's version includes in-frame clones alone and lacks a portion of them. The sample yields roughly 150,000 clones, approximately 84% seen once. The ends lost 8 bases at V and 4 bases at J; junction bases unmatched: 7. The V gene's germline CDR1 is SEHNR and CDR2 FQNEAQ (reference sequence). This CDR3 has 13 residues. Points on this clone: No antigen is known for it.

The sequencing input was PBMCs. The genes are TRBV7-9 and TRBJ2-5, with TRBD2 identical over 7 bases. The clonotype originates from a man younger than 45 in good health and CMV-seropositive. This CDR3 reads CASRMAGVETQYF. The CDR3 bases are TGTGCCAGCCGCATGGCGGGGGTAGAGACCCAGTACTTC. Supplemented by reference TRBV7-9 and TRBJ2-5, the full variable domain reads DTGVSQNPRHKITKRGQNVTFRCDPISEHNRLYWYRQTLGQGPEFLTYFQNEAQLEKSRLLSDRFSAERPKGSFSTLEIQRTEQGDSAMYLCASRMAGVETQYFGPGTRLLVL.